This T cell receptor (beta chain) appears in the sequencing data of a study of identical twins. Study-level findings and limits: Beta clonotypes that were abundant in cord blood contained fewer insertions, a pattern absent from memory repertoires. Models underestimated TCR alpha sharing (out-of-frame) in monozygotic twins.

This clonotype was observed a few times. Its antigen is still unknown. A universal primer site was incorporated via template switching, and the cDNA contained unique molecular identifiers. TCRdb reanalysed the 5' RACE reads using MiXCR and keeps one entry per CDR3 protein. The sample contains under 1 million distinct CDR3 sequences, about 12% of which appear only once. The CDR3 is 16 amino acids. Germline-derived CDR1 and CDR2 are MGHRA and YSYEKL. V lost 3 bases to trimming and J lost 0 bases; unmatched junction nucleotides: 6. This sample also belongs to another study, concerning yellow fever vaccine responses in identical twins.

V and J are TRBV4-1 and TRBJ2-7; the match to TRBD2 covers 9 bases. The sample comprised PBMCs. The sequence was obtained from a woman aged 18-29 years in good health. The CDR3 sequence is CASSQLAGPSSYEQYF. The CDR3 DNA reads as TGCGCCAGCAGCCAGCTAGCGGGACCGAGCTCCTACGAGCAGTACTTC.